This T cell receptor (beta chain) emerged from a study of PD-1 blockade in mismatch repair-deficient tumors. As for the study in general: All were previously treated, progressing patients with 12 mismatch repair-deficient cancer types.

Sequencing was performed with immunoSEQ multiplex PCR; in TCRdb, only in-frame clones are kept and a portion is missing. The sample shows about 84,000 clones, approximately 84% of them seen only once. All patients were mismatch repair deficient, assessed by either PCR or immunohistochemistry. TCR sequencing covered a few patients who responded to pembrolizumab. Germline lookup yields CDR1 MNHEY and CDR2 SVGAGI. This CDR3 region has 14 residues. V dropped 5 bases and J dropped 8; count of bases not matched to a gene: 9. General study results and limits: Tumor-resident clones, often undetectable pretreatment in blood, expanded then contracted after pembrolizumab.

On this clone: The antigen remains undetermined.

The sequence came from an adult with mismatch repair-deficient cancer. The sequences come from peripheral blood, collected 12 weeks after starting pembrolizumab. The rearrangement joins TRBV6-5 to TRBJ1-2, with TRBD1 identical over 9 bases. The CDR3 protein is CASSGRTGEPGYTF. The CDR3 nucleotides are TGTGCCAGCAGTGGCCGGACAGGGGAACCCGGCTACACCTTC.